Below, 13 T cell receptor beta chains from the same sample are listed, as sequenced in a study of T cell responses to AZD1222 COVID-19 vaccine. The data were produced by immunoSEQ multiplex PCR, yet TCRdb's version contains in-frame clones alone and is incomplete. The table includes about 200,000 clones, roughly 92% detected once. The sequencing here drew on peripheral blood, taken 28 days after the second AZD1222 dose. These receptors were taken from an adult who received the AZD1222 COVID-19 vaccine.

The chain has TRBV19 and TRBJ2-2; 9 bases align to TRBD2. This CDR3 is 13 amino acids long. Germline V gives CDR1 LNHDA, CDR2 SQIVND (reference sequence). The ends lost 6 bases at V and 5 bases at J; junction bases unmatched: 1. The CDR3 bases are TGTGCCAGTAGCCTAGCGGGAACCGGGGAGCTGTTTTTT. Protein product: CASSLAGTGELFF.

This chain joins TRBV7-2 and TRBJ1-1; the D gene is possibly TRBD1 (5 bases). The CDR3 contains 16 residues. Germline CDR1 and CDR2: SGHTA and FQGNSA. V shed 0 bases and J shed 4 bases, with 15 bases lying between them. For the CDR3, the DNA is TGTGCCAGCAGCTTAGCGCTGGGAGGGGTGGGCACTGAAGCTTTCTTT. Translating it yields CASSLALGGVGTEAFF.

This clone occurred a few times. The genes are TRBV19 and TRBJ2-2; D gene unclear. Trimming removed 1 base at V and 4 bases at J, with 7 bases between. The V gene's germline CDR1 is LNHDA and CDR2 SQIVND (reference sequence). The CDR3 totals 14 residues. The CDR3 loop reads CASSIALGTGELFF. The CDR3 DNA follows: TGTGCCAGTAGTATAGCCCTGGGCACCGGGGAGCTGTTTTTT. The variable domain in full, completed from reference TRBV19 and TRBJ2-2, reads DGGITQSPKYLFRKEGQNVTLSCEQNLNHDAMYWYRQDPGQGLRLIYYSQIVNDFQKGDIAEGYSVSREKKESFPLTVTSAQKNPTAFYLCASSIALGTGELFFGEGSRLTVL.

The genes are TRBV6-5 and TRBJ1-2; 7 positions match TRBD1. The CDR3 is made up of 13 amino acids. V lost 5 bases, J lost 2 bases, and 2 bases stayed unmatched. Germline values: CDR1 MNHEY, CDR2 SVGAGI. The CDR3 here is CASSPGQNYGYTF. CDR3 DNA sequence: TGTGCCAGCAGTCCGGGACAGAACTATGGCTACACCTTC.

The chain recombines TRBV5-1 with TRBJ1-2; 9 bases fit TRBD1. Germline CDR1 reads SGHRS; CDR2 reads YFSETQ. J was trimmed by 7 bases and V by 4 bases; bases with no gene match: 20. The CDR3 has 18 residues. CDR3 nucleotides: TGCGCCAGCAGCCCACTACAGGGGGCTGGCTCTACTCGGCGTGGCTACACCTTC. Translating gives CASSPLQGAGSTRRGYTF.

The chain employs TRBV19 and TRBJ2-2, with D perhaps TRBD1 (6 bases). The germline V gene has CDR1 LNHDA and CDR2 SQIVND (reference sequence). V lost 9 bases and J lost 6, with 17 bases in between. CDR3 length equals 14 residues. The chain's CDR3 is CASSWAGVSGELFF. CDR3 bases: TGTGCCAGCTCGTGGGCAGGGGTGTCCGGGGAGCTGTTTTTT.

This clone was observed a single time. This chain joins TRBV27 and TRBJ1-1, with unresolved D. The V end lost 2 bases, the J end lost 1 base, and 8 bases lay between the germline ends. Germline V CDR1 and CDR2: MNHEY, SMNVEV (reference sequence). This CDR3 is 14 amino acids long. The CDR3 coding sequence is TGTGCCAGCAGTTTAGTTCCGGCGAACACTGAAGCTTTCTTT. This gives the protein CASSLVPANTEAFF.

The chain joins TRBV7-9 to TRBJ2-7; tentative D call: TRBD1 (6 bases). V gave up 3 bases and J gave up 4 bases, with 16 bases separating them. Germline V gene data show CDR1 as SEHNR and CDR2 as FQNEAQ (reference sequence). The CDR3 has 15 amino acids. Written as DNA, the CDR3 is TGTGCCAGCAGCTTGATGAGGGGACAAAAATACGAGCAGTACTTC. The encoded protein is CASSLMRGQKYEQYF.

The rearrangement joins TRBV4-1 to TRBJ1-3; D remains ambiguous. CDR1 MGHRA and CDR2 YSYEKL come from the germline V gene. V was cut by 3 bases and J by 0 bases, with 15 bases left in between. This CDR3 is 17 amino acids long. This CDR3 reads CASSQRAVPFSGNTIYF. For the CDR3, the DNA is TGCGCCAGCAGCCAGCGGGCAGTGCCTTTCTCTGGAAACACCATATATTTT.

CDR3: CAISAASGNQPQHF. The CDR3 DNA reads as TGTGCCATCAGTGCGGCCTCTGGCAATCAGCCCCAGCATTTT. The V call is TRBV10-3, the J call TRBJ1-5; D gene uncertain. V dropped 4 bases and J dropped 2 bases, with 9 bases sitting between them. The CDR3 runs 14 residues. The germline V gene has CDR1 ENHRY and CDR2 SYGVKD.

The genes are TRBV10-3 and TRBJ2-3, with D possibly being TRBD2 (6 bases). Per germline, CDR1 ENHRY and CDR2 SYGVKD. With 1 base removed from V and 2 bases from J, the gap between germline ends came to 13 bases. The CDR3 spans 16 residues. CDR3 sequence (DNA): TGTGCCATCAGTGAGTACACTAGCTGGTACACAGATACGCAGTATTTT. It codes for CAISEYTSWYTDTQYF.

This chain connects TRBV6-1 to TRBJ1-2; D uncertain. V gave up 2 bases and J gave up 3 bases, with 1 base separating them. CDR1 and CDR2 from the germline V gene are MNHNS and SASEGT. The CDR3 has 11 residues. The CDR3 spells CASSEHYGYTF. The CDR3, as DNA: TGTGCCAGCAGTGAACACTATGGCTACACCTTC.

The chain uses TRBV21-1 and TRBJ1-2. TRBV21-1 is recorded as a pseudogene. The CDR3 spans 15 residues. CDR3 nucleotide sequence: TGTGCCAGCAGCATTGGCGGGGCGATGACAAGGGGCTACACCTTC. The encoded protein is CASSIGGAMTRGYTF.